This record looks at one T cell receptor beta chain sequence and its context. Its target is not known. This record belongs to a study of graft-versus-host responses after intestinal transplantation. The study, taken as a whole, reports: Ileal or blood samples showed some GvH clones first, and such clones were also found in recipient marrow.

Trimming took 1 base from V and 3 from J, leaving 10 bases between them. Germline V gene data show CDR1 as SNHLY and CDR2 as FYNNEI. This CDR3 has 14 amino acids. Libraries were prepared by immunoSEQ multiplex PCR; TCRdb keeps only in-frame clonotypes and omits some of them. Here the sample spans tens of thousands of clones, 85% to 95% being singletons. This chain joins TRBV2 and TRBJ2-7; D might be TRBD2 (5 bases). This sequence originates from a human donor who received an intestinal transplant. The material sequenced was unstimulated CD8+ T cells sorted from spleen or lymph node cells, taken before intestinal transplant. The CDR3 bases are TGTGCCAGCAGTGAAGTTAGGGAGAGCTACGAGCAGTACTTC. It yields the protein CASSEVRESYEQYF.